Presented here are 24 T cell receptor beta chains from one specimen sequenced in a study of CD8 T cells in Susac syndrome (dated by TCRdb to the late 2010s). Receptor amplification or capture employed the immunoSEQ multiplex PCR assay. RNA was extracted with the RNeasy kit and about 0.45 to 1 ug was reverse transcribed using random hexamers. The raw public reads went through TCRdb reprocessing: fastp at Q25, MiXCR clone calling, in-frame beta chains kept. CDR3 protein sequences are deduplicated, and each keeps its most common genes and DNA. This sample holds 150,000 to 180,000 distinct CDR3 sequences; around 95% were observed only once. The biggest ten clones account for roughly 0.15% of the sample. Sequenced input: CD8+ T cells from PBMCs. All receptors derive from a human donor with multiple sclerosis.

The chain joins TRBV6-2 or TRBV6-3 to TRBJ2-3; no reliable D call. CDR1 is MNHEY and CDR2 is SVGEGT in the germline V gene. Trimming took off 5 bases at V and 6 bases at J, with 15 bases between the two ends. The CDR3 sequence is 14 residues long. CDR3 sequence (DNA): TGTGCCAGCAGTCCCGATGACCGAGTGGATACGCAGTATTTT. This translates into CASSPDDRVDTQYF.

The chain has TRBV13 and TRBJ2-5; D is unclear. V gave up 3 bases and J gave up 7 bases, with 12 bases separating them. The CDR3 has 13 residues. Germline V CDR1 and CDR2: PRHDT, FYEKMQ (reference sequence). CDR3: CASSLGHLGTQYF. CDR3 DNA: TGTGCCAGCAGCTTGGGCCACCTGGGGACCCAGTACTTC.

V is TRBV5-1 and J is TRBJ2-3; D gene unclear. V was trimmed by 0 bases and J by 0 bases, leaving 5 bases between them. The germline V gene has CDR1 SGHRS and CDR2 YFSETQ. The CDR3 sequence is 14 residues long. Written as DNA, the CDR3 is TGCGCCAGCAGCTTGGAGGGTAGCACAGATACGCAGTATTTT. Encoded protein: CASSLEGSTDTQYF. The complete variable domain, with remaining parts taken from reference TRBV5-1 and TRBJ2-3, reads KAGVTQTPRYLIKTRGQQVTLSCSPISGHRSVSWYQQTPGQGLQFLFEYFSETQRNKGNFPGRFSGRQFSNSRSEMNVSTLELGDSALYLCASSLEGSTDTQYFGPGTRLTVL.

This clonotype was observed a single time. J is TRBJ1-1 and V is TRBV7-9; D is unresolved. Trimming took 1 base from V and 0 from J, leaving 9 bases between them. The CDR3 runs 15 residues. Germline-derived CDR1 and CDR2 are SEHNR and FQNEAQ (reference sequence). The DNA for the CDR3 is TGTGCCAGCAGCTTAGATTGGGAGATGAACACTGAAGCTTTCTTT. Protein product: CASSLDWEMNTEAFF.

The rearrangement joins TRBV29-1 to TRBJ2-1; 7 bases align to TRBD2. V was pared by 1 base and J by 3 bases, with 9 bases of the junction left unmatched. Germline V gene lookup returns CDR1 SQVTM and CDR2 ANQGSEA. The CDR3 consists of 16 residues. CDR3 coding DNA: TGCAGCGTTGAAGGAAGCGGCGGGAGCTACTACAATGAGCAGTTCTTC. Translated, it gives CSVEGSGGSYYNEQFF.

The rearrangement joins TRBV27 to TRBJ2-7; D gene uncertain. Trimming took off 8 bases at V and 2 bases at J, with 10 bases between the two ends. This CDR3 is 12 amino acids long. Germline V lookup: CDR1 MNHEY, CDR2 SMNVEV (reference sequence). The CDR3 DNA is TGTGCCAGCGGCTGGACGCCCTACGAGCAGTACTTC. This translates into CASGWTPYEQYF.

The chain joins TRBV7-9 to TRBJ2-3, with 10 bases identical to TRBD2. The V gene's germline CDR1 is SEHNR and CDR2 FQNEAQ (reference sequence). The CDR3 is 15 residues long. With 5 bases clipped from V and 7 bases from J, the junction kept 9 bases outside the gene matches. CDR3 region: CASSRSGGPTHTQYF. CDR3 nucleotides: TGTGCCAGCAGCCGTAGCGGGGGGCCGACGCATACGCAGTATTTT.

The chain links TRBV12-3 or TRBV12-4 to TRBJ2-5; 11 bases map to TRBD1. J lost 1 base, V lost 7 bases, and 5 bases had no gene match. This CDR3 region has 15 residues. The CDR3 nucleotides read TGTGCCAGCAATGGGGGACAGGGGGGCCAAGAGACCCAGTACTTC. Protein sequence: CASNGGQGGQETQYF.

The chain has TRBV20-1 and TRBJ1-2, with D perhaps matching TRBD1 (5 bases). The CDR3 runs 11 residues. The V gene's germline CDR1 is DFQATT and CDR2 SNEGSKA (reference sequence). Between the trimmed V and J ends, which lost 6 bases and 7 bases, there was a span of 12 bases. The CDR3 DNA sequence: TGCAGTGCAGCCGGGGCGGGTGGCTACACCTTC. This gives the protein CSAAGAGGYTF.

CDR3 protein: CSARGTGRREQYV. The CDR3 DNA reads TGCAGTGCTAGAGGGACAGGGAGAAGGGAGCAGTACGTC. The chain combines TRBV20-1 with TRBJ2-7; 8 bases match TRBD1. V lost 1 base, J lost 7 bases, and 6 bases stayed unmatched. CDR3 length: 13 amino acids. CDR1 and CDR2 (germline): DFQATT, SNEGSKA (reference sequence).

The chain combines TRBV18 with TRBJ1-2; the match to TRBD1 covers 10 bases. Trimming cost V 5 bases and J 6 bases; bases outside gene matches: 21. The germline V gene encodes CDR1 KGHSH and CDR2 LQKENI. The CDR3 runs to 19 residues. The CDR3 is CASSEPLGTGAFSGHGYTF. The CDR3 region has the DNA TGTGCCAGCTCAGAACCACTAGGGACAGGGGCCTTTTCAGGACATGGCTACACCTTC.

The gene calls are TRBV4-1 and TRBJ1-4; unclear D gene. Per the germline V gene, CDR1 is MGHRA and CDR2 is YSYEKL. CDR3 length: 14 amino acids. The V end lost 5 bases, the J end lost 0 bases, and 7 bases lay between the germline ends. CDR3 sequence reads: CASSSIATNEKLFF. CDR3 coding DNA: TGCGCCAGCAGCTCAATCGCAACTAATGAAAAACTGTTTTTT.

The rearrangement links TRBV7-9 to TRBJ1-2; 7 nucleotides align to TRBD1. From germline, CDR1 is SEHNR and CDR2 FQNEAQ (reference sequence). CDR3 length: 14 residues. Losses at the gene ends were 5 bases for V and 4 bases for J; bases not matched to a gene: 7. Here the CDR3 DNA reads TGTGCCAGCAGCGATGCGGGACAGTCCTATGGCTACACCTTC. It yields the protein CASSDAGQSYGYTF.

The chain recombines TRBV4-1 with TRBJ2-7, with TRBD1 identical over 9 bases. There are 19 residues in the CDR3. V shed 1 base and J 1 base; nucleotides not matched to a gene: 14. Germline V gene lookup returns CDR1 MGHRA and CDR2 YSYEKL. CDR3 sequence reads: CASSQVLPSGQGISYEQYF. DNA of the CDR3: TGCGCCAGCAGCCAAGTTCTCCCCTCCGGACAGGGGATATCCTACGAGCAGTACTTC.

The CDR3 spells CASSVEQGGNEQFF. As DNA, the CDR3 is TGTGCCAGCAGCGTAGAACAGGGTGGAAATGAGCAGTTCTTC. V gene TRBV9 combines with J gene TRBJ2-1, with D possibly being TRBD1 (6 bases). Deletions cut 0 bases from V and 7 bases from J, with 11 bases between. CDR1 is SGDLS, CDR2 YYNGEE, per germline. The CDR3 totals 14 residues.

This sequence joins TRBV5-6 and TRBJ2-1; 7 nucleotides line up with TRBD2. Germline CDR1 and CDR2: SGHDT and YYEEEE. After removal of 3 bases from V and 8 bases from J, the junction contained 8 bases not matched to a gene. There are 14 residues in the CDR3. CDR3 region: CASSSSGLVDEQFF. CDR3 in DNA: TGTGCCAGCAGCTCCTCCGGACTAGTAGATGAGCAGTTCTTC.

J is TRBJ2-5 and V is TRBV15; 8 bases are shared with TRBD1. The CDR3 totals 14 residues. V was clipped by 5 bases and J by 5 bases; unmatched bases: 7. Looked up from germline, CDR1 is LNHNV and CDR2 is YYDKDF (reference sequence). The CDR3, as DNA: TGTGCCACCAGCCTAGACAGGGGCGTGGAGACCCAGTACTTC. Its protein product is CATSLDRGVETQYF. The whole variable domain, remainder taken from reference TRBV15 and TRBJ2-5, is DAMVIQNPRYQVTQFGKPVTLSCSQTLNHNVMYWYQQKSSQAPKLLFHYYDKDFNNEADTPDNFQSRRPNTSFCFLDIRSPGLGDTAMYLCATSLDRGVETQYFGPGTRLLVL.

CDR3 in DNA: TGCAGCGTGTTGGAACAGGGCGGTGAGCAGTTCTTC. Residues: CSVLEQGGEQFF. The chain is built from TRBV29-1 and TRBJ2-1; weak D call: TRBD1 (6 bases). V lost 6 bases and J lost 9, with 15 bases in between. CDR1 and CDR2 from the germline V gene are SQVTM and ANQGSEA. The CDR3 loop spans 12 amino acids.

This chain connects TRBV4-1 to TRBJ1-2; D remains ambiguous. Germline V gives CDR1 MGHRA, CDR2 YSYEKL. With 1 base removed from V and 3 bases from J, the gap between germline ends came to 12 bases. The CDR3 length is 15 residues. The CDR3, as DNA: TGCGCCAGCAGCCAAGGCAGGATGACGGACTATGGCTACACCTTC. It specifies CASSQGRMTDYGYTF.

V usage is TRBV2 and J usage is TRBJ2-1, with D possibly TRBD2 on 5 matching bases. Trimming removed 5 bases from V and 7 bases from J, with 12 bases in between. The CDR3 is made up of 13 amino acids. CDR1 and CDR2 from the germline V gene are SNHLY and FYNNEI. CDR3 sequence (DNA): TGTGCCAGCAGTTATGGGAGTATGAATGAGCAGTTCTTC. Its translation is CASSYGSMNEQFF.

The DNA of the CDR3 is TGCAGTGCAACCGCCCCCGACACACATGAGCAGTTCTTC. Translation gives CSATAPDTHEQFF. The rearrangement links TRBV20-1 to TRBJ2-1; D uncertain. Trimming cost V 6 bases and J 8 bases, with 17 bases left between them. Germline lookup yields CDR1 DFQATT and CDR2 SNEGSKA (reference sequence). CDR3 length: 13 residues.

This chain links TRBV2 with TRBJ1-1; D uncertain. The germline V and J ends were trimmed by 8 bases and 3 bases, with 13 bases remaining between them. This CDR3 comprises 13 residues. Germline V gene lookup returns CDR1 SNHLY and CDR2 FYNNEI. The CDR3 loop is CASHSGQDTEAFF. CDR3 nucleotides: TGTGCCAGCCACTCCGGCCAGGACACTGAAGCTTTCTTT.

V and J are TRBV11-2 and TRBJ2-1; D call uncertain. V lost 1 base, J lost 10 bases, and 8 bases lay in between. Germline CDR1 reads SGHAT; CDR2 reads FQNNGV. The CDR3 loop spans 12 amino acids. CDR3 in DNA: TGTGCCAGCAGCTTAGTGGTAGGCGAGCAGTTCTTC. Protein product: CASSLVVGEQFF.

CDR3: CASTEGGLSTDTQYF. The CDR3 DNA follows: TGTGCCAGCACAGAGGGGGGACTCAGCACAGATACGCAGTATTTT. This rearrangement joins TRBV9 to TRBJ2-3, with D tentatively TRBD1 or TRBD2 (6 bases each). This CDR3 contains 15 residues. Trimming stripped 6 bases from V and 0 bases from J, with 14 bases between. Germline assignment: CDR1 SGDLS and CDR2 YYNGEE. Full variable domain (remainder filled in from reference TRBV9 and TRBJ2-3): DSGVTQTPKHLITATGQRVTLRCSPRSGDLSVYWYQQSLDQGLQFLIQYYNGEERAKGNILERFSAQQFPDLHSELNLSSLELGDSALYFCASTEGGLSTDTQYFGPGTRLTVL.